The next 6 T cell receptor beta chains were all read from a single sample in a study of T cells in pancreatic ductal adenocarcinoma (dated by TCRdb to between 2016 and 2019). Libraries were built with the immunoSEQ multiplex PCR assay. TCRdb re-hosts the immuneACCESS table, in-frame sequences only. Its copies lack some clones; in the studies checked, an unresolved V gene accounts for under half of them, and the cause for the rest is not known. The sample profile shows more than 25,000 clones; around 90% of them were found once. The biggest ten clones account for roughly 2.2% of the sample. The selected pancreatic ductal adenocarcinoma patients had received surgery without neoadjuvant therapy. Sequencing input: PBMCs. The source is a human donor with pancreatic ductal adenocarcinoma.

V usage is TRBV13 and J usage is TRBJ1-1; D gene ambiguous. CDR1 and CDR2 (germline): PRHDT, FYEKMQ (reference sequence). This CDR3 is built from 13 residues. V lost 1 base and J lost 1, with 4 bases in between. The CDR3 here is CASSLEGNTEAFF. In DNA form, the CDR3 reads TGTGCCAGCAGCTTAGAAGGGAACACTGAAGCTTTCTTT. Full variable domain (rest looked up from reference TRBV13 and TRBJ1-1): AAGVIQSPRHLIKEKRETATLKCYPIPRHDTVYWYQQGPGQDPQFLISFYEKMQSDKGSIPDRFSAQQFSDYHSELNMSSLELGDSALYFCASSLEGNTEAFFGQGTRLTVV.

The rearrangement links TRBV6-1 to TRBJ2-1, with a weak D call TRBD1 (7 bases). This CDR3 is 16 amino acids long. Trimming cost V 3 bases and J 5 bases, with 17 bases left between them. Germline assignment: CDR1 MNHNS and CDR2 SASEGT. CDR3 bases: TGTGCCAGCAGTGAGCCCGGGGCAGGGGGGAACAATGAGCAGTTCTTC. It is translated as CASSEPGAGGNNEQFF.

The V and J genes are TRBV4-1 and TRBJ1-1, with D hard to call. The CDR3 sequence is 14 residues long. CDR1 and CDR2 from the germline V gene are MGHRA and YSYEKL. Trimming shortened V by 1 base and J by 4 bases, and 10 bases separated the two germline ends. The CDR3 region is CASSQAGSSTEAFF. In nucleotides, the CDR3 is TGCGCCAGCAGCCAAGCTGGGTCCAGCACTGAAGCTTTCTTT.

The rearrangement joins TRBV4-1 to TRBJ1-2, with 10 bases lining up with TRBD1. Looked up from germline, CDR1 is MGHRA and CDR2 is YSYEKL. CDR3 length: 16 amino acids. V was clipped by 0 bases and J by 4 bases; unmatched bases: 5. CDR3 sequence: CASSQEGTGALYGYTF. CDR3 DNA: TGCGCCAGCAGCCAAGAAGGGACAGGGGCACTCTATGGCTACACCTTC.

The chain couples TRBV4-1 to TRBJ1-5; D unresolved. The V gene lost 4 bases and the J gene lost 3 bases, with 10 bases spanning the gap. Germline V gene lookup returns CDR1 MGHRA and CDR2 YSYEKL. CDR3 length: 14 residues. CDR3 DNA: TGCGCCAGCAGCCCTGGACGAATCAATCAGCCCCAGCATTTT. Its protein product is CASSPGRINQPQHF.

The CDR3 DNA sequence: TGTGCCAGCAGTCCCCCTGGGAACACTGAAGCTTTCTTT. As protein: CASSPPGNTEAFF. This chain joins TRBV28 and TRBJ1-1; D not resolved. Trimming took off 5 bases at V and 1 base at J, with 8 bases between the two ends. This CDR3 region has 13 residues. Germline V CDR1 and CDR2: MDHEN, SYDVKM.